This TCR beta chain was sequenced in a study of vaccination effects on CD4 cells after COVID-19. This table comes from immunoSEQ multiplex PCR, and its TCRdb copy is limited to in-frame clones, with some not included. The table records around 47,000 clones, roughly 80% of them present only once. The germline V and J ends were trimmed by 6 bases and 2 bases, with 7 bases remaining between them. This CDR3 is built from 12 residues. Germline V gene lookup returns CDR1 ENHRY and CDR2 SYGVKD. Under the ViraFEST assay, PBMC were stimulated with viral peptide pools so that antigen-specific CD4+ T cells expanded. Sequencing was performed afterwards. Having been cultured for less than 13 days, the cells underwent CD4+ T cell isolation. Convalescent patients had PCR-confirmed SARS-CoV-2 infection between March and December 2020. Cultures used approximately 2 million PBMC per well, 9.5 to 10 IU/ml IL-2 and about 10 ug/ml peptides. At days 3 and 7, half of the medium was exchanged for IL-2 medium.

As to this clone: Its antigen is as yet unknown.

Sequences were derived from CD4+ T cells from PBMCs cultured with a peptide pool, sampled before COVID-19 vaccination. V and J are TRBV10-3 and TRBJ1-1, with a weak D call TRBD1 (5 bases). The sequence came from a human donor who had a prior SARS-CoV-2 infection. CDR3 amino acids: CAIRGTNTEAFF. The CDR3 nucleotides are TGTGCCATCAGAGGGACCAACACTGAAGCTTTCTTT.